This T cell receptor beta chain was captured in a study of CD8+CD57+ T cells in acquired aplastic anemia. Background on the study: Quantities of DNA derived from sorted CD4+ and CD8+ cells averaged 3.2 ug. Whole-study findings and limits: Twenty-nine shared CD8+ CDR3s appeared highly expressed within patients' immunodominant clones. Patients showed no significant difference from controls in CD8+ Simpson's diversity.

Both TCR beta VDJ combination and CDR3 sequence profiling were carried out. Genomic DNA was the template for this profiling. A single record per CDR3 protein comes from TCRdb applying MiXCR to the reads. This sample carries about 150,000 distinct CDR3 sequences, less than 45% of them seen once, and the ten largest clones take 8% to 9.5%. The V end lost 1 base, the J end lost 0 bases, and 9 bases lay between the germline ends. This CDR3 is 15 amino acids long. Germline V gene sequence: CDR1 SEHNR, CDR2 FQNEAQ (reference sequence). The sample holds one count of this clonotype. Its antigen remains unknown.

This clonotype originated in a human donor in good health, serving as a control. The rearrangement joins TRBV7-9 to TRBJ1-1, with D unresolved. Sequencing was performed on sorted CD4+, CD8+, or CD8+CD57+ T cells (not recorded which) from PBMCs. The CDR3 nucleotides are TGTGCCAGCAGCTTAGTGGAGAAACTGAACACTGAAGCTTTCTTT. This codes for CASSLVEKLNTEAFF.